The T cell receptor (beta chain) under discussion was sequenced for a study of tumor-infiltrating lymphocytes in localized non-small cell lung cancer (dated by TCRdb to the early 2020s). Turning to the overall study: The cohort covered several histologies, both smokers and never-smokers, and patients whose samples were collected after neoadjuvant chemotherapy. In total, the ICON cohort consisted of approximately 140 surgical patients with localized non-small cell lung cancer who had their tumors resected. A total of 55 or so patients were included in the paired tumor versus uninvolved lung comparison of immunoSEQ T-cell fraction. From each patient came resected tumor tissue plus uninvolved lung tissue from that same patient, and the uninvolved lung tissue was described as non-adjacent to the tumor. TCR sequencing was one of several integrated assays, alongside flow cytometry, multiplex immunofluorescence, RNA-seq, exome sequencing and proteomics, applied to the same patients. Broad study findings and their caveats: Recurrence-free survival showed no association with tumor T-cell fraction from TCR sequencing (p = 0.61). TCR-derived T-cell fraction did not differ between the flow cytometry-defined immunotypes IM1 (good prognosis) and IM2 (poor prognosis). Assay coverage differed among patients according to how much tissue was available, so only a subset of the cohort had TCR sequencing. Because different assays used different pieces of the same tissue, intratumor heterogeneity could not be separated from technical variation. TCRbeta sequencing supported higher T cell infiltration in tumors than in uninvolved lung tissue, consistent with immunofluorescence CD3 counts.

Based on the germline V gene, the CDR1 and CDR2 sequences are SGHAT and FQNNGV. At the junction V is shortened by 5 bases and J by 4 bases; bases outside the gene matches: 16. Counted from cysteine to phenylalanine, this CDR3 has 19 amino acids. Only the CDR3 part of the read is kept: 57 bases, read in frame from the first base. Patient enrollment in ICON started in the first half of 2016, and the final patient was enrolled in the second half of 2018. From a subcohort of 70 to 85 patients, fresh tumor and matched uninvolved tissue were collected for in-depth immune analyses, including TCR sequencing. No cell sorting was done, and TCR sequencing was instead run on DNA isolated from bulk tissue. The immunoSEQ assay used for TCR sequencing gave the T-cell fraction in both tumor and uninvolved lung tissue. Turning to the authors' computational methods: For survival analysis, patients were divided into high (upper tertile) and low (lower two tertiles) T-cell fraction groups, which were compared by log-rank test. Paired tumor versus uninvolved lung differences in T-cell fraction were tested with a signed-rank test. TCRdb holds this immuneACCESS table with in-frame rearrangements only. Some clones are missing; in checked studies, unresolved V genes explain under half, and the rest has no known cause. From that table come the V and J calls and clone size; the DNA was used to work out D and trimming. This sample is represented by approximately 15,000 clones; about 75% of them were singletons. The ten largest make up less than 5% of the sample.

Note on this clone: The target of this receptor is not known. No much larger clone exists at a distance of one base, and base qualities are not known.

The source material was lung tumor tissue. This clonotype was sampled from a human donor with non-small cell lung cancer. The chain was built from TRBV11-2 and TRBJ1-6; TRBD1 aligns with 8 central bases. The CDR3 protein sequence reads: CASSRMFSPTGAYNSPLHF. The nucleotide sequence is given as TGTGCCAGCAGCAGGATGTTTTCACCGACAGGGGCATATAATTCACCCCTCCACTTT.